This TCR beta chain was sequenced for a study of OX40 agonist ivuxolimab in advanced cancers. Study overall: Patients' therapy was ivuxolimab, an antibody that acts as an agonist of OX40 (CD134). A male proportion of 70% to 90% was recorded, with mean age about 62 years and range roughly 23 to 79. Study-level results: No determination was made of the antigen specificity of the expanded peripheral T cells. Among T cells, CD8+ cells averaged more expanded clones than CD4+ cells.

The CDR3 consists of 14 residues. The V end lost 2 bases, the J end lost 5 bases, and 12 bases lay between the germline ends. Germline CDR1 MDHEN, CDR2 SYDVKM. Comments on this clone: Its antigen is unidentified.

Here immunoSEQ multiplex PCR was the method, and the copy in TCRdb shows in-frame clones only, minus some. The sample comprises around 89,000 clones, about nine tenths of which are singletons, and around 0.71% rests with the top ten. This specimen consisted of CD4+ or CD8+ T cells sorted from blood, obtained in a trial of the OX40 agonist ivuxolimab. This clonotype was obtained from an adult with an advanced solid tumor such as melanoma, head and neck, liver or kidney cancer. V usage is TRBV28 and J usage is TRBJ2-5; D not certain. CDR3 bases: TGTGCCAGCAGTTTAATGGAAGTAAGCGAGACCCAGTACTTC. Residues: CASSLMEVSETQYF.